The clone carrying this T cell receptor beta chain was seen just once. One junction end does not reproduce the germline sequence, and a read error may be involved. The authors ran a second PCR of about 7 to 11 cycles using a sample-barcoded 5' primer and a J-beta primer mix. TCRdb used MiXCR to reprocess the 5' RACE reads, holding one entry per CDR3 protein. Among 1.5 million to 2 million distinct CDR3 sequences listed, around half were seen once. The source of the sample is a study of blood T cells in healthy people across ages. This CDR3 region has 15 residues. Per the germline V gene, CDR1 is SGHVS and CDR2 is FNYEAQ.

The receptor was isolated from a woman aged 40-49 years in good health. V is TRBV7-6 and J is TRBJ2-6, with TRBD2 matching 8 bases. Material for sequencing was blood. CDR3 bases: TGTGCCAGCGGCTTTAGCGGGGCTGGGGCCAACGTCCTGACTTTC. Its protein product is CASGFSGAGANVLTF. Full variable domain (remainder filled in from reference TRBV7-6 and TRBJ2-6): GAGVSQSPRYKVTKRGQDVALRCDPISGHVSLYWYRQALGQGPEFLTYFNYEAQQDKSGLPNDRFSAERPEGSISTLTIQRTEQRDSAMYRCASGFSGAGANVLTFGAGSRLTVL.